This passage covers 3 T cell receptor beta chains from one sample sequenced in a study of response to subunit inactivated influenza vaccine. MiXCR was run by TCRdb on the RT-PCR reads, yielding one entry per CDR3 protein. The sample records a few hundred thousand distinct CDR3 sequences, roughly 7.9% being singletons. The source material was PBMCs from blood, sampled less than 30 months after vaccination. These receptors were collected from a man between 50 and 69 years old who received an inactivated influenza vaccine.

The rearrangement links TRBV20-1 to TRBJ2-7, with D possibly matching TRBD2 (7 bases). In germline, CDR1 is DFQATT, CDR2 SNEGSKA (reference sequence). The CDR3 sequence is 13 residues long. The V end lost 6 bases, the J end lost 4 bases, and 16 bases lay between the germline ends. CDR3 nucleotide sequence: TGCAGTGCGAGACTAGGGGGAGGGTACGAGCAGTACTTC. Protein product: CSARLGGGYEQYF.

This clonotype was counted a few times. The V gene is TRBV7-2, the J gene TRBJ2-3; 9 bases line up with TRBD2. CDR1 SGHTA and CDR2 FQGNSA come from the germline V gene. V was pared by 3 bases and J by 2 bases, with 6 bases of the junction left unmatched. The CDR3 length is 16 residues. The CDR3 DNA reads TGTGCCAGCAGCTTGGGAGCGGGGGGACTCACAGATACGCAGTATTTT. Translation: CASSLGAGGLTDTQYF.

The gene calls are TRBV20-1 and TRBJ2-7; 8 bases align to TRBD2. Germline-derived CDR1 and CDR2 are DFQATT and SNEGSKA (reference sequence). The CDR3 is 13 amino acids. Unmatched junction bases numbered 12, after V lost 5 bases and J lost 9 bases. The CDR3 is CSAPGRPGGGQYF. CDR3 nucleotide sequence: TGCAGTGCTCCGGGACGTCCGGGAGGGGGGCAGTACTTC.